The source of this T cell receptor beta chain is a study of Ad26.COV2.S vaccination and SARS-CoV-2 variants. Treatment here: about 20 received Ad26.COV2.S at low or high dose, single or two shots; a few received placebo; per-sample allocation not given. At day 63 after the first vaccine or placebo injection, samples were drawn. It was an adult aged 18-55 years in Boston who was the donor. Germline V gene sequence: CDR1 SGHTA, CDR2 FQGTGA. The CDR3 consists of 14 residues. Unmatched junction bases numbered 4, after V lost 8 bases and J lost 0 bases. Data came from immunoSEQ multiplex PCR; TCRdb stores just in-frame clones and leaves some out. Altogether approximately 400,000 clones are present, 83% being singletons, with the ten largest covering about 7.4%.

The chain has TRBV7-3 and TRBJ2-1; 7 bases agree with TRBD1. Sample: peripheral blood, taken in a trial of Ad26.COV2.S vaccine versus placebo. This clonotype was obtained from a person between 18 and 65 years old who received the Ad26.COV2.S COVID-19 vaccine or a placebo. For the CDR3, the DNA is TGTGCCAGCGGCCGGGACAGCTCCTACAATGAGCAGTTCTTC. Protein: CASGRDSSYNEQFF.